Below, one T cell receptor (beta chain) is given with its context. The antigen is undetermined. The junction departs from the called germline gene at one end, perhaps through a read error. This specimen belongs to a study of cytomegalovirus exposure and HLA in healthy donors. Primers: 60 Vbeta forward and 13 Jbeta reverse. Clones were sequenced by immunoSEQ multiplex PCR, and TCRdb holds only the in-frame ones, with some missing. The sample lists 150,000 to 250,000 clones, approximately 85% occurring once. The CDR3 is 14 amino acids. Germline lookup yields CDR1 SEHNR and CDR2 FQNEAQ (reference sequence). Study-wide points: Most TCR sequences proved rare, with some public TCRs found in many donors. The study had only CMV serostatus as immune exposure information. Being indistinguishable, some V segments were excluded, TRBV6-2 and TRBV6-3 among them.

V usage is TRBV7-9 and J usage is TRBJ1-2; D unclear. The TCR comes from a woman in her forties or fifties in good health and CMV-seronegative. Sequenced material: PBMCs. The CDR3 spells CSSSLVLVNYGYTF. The CDR3 bases are TGTTCCAGCAGCTTAGTGTTAGTGAACTATGGCTACACCTTC.